This passage covers 2 T cell receptor beta chains from one sample sequenced in a study of T cells after posttransplantation cyclophosphamide. Busulfan-fludarabine conditioning, marrow transplant, and cyclophosphamide on days +3 and +4 were administered. Assay: immunoSEQ multiplex PCR; the TCRdb copy retains only in-frame clones and omits some. The table has around 37,000 clones, around 80% seen once; the top ten hold roughly 7.4%. This sample comprised CD4+ T cells sorted from blood, obtained roughly 1,900 days after a stem cell transplant with posttransplant cyclophosphamide. The receptors shown here come from a female patient aged 35 to 55 who received an allogeneic stem cell transplant from a related donor, was CMV-positive, and had no GVHD. The graft donor may have contributed some T cells.

The V and J genes are TRBV6-1 and TRBJ2-6; the D is unclear. The CDR3 covers 13 residues. Trimming removed 6 bases from V and 3 bases from J, with 6 bases in between. Germline V gene lookup returns CDR1 MNHNS and CDR2 SASEGT. Written as DNA, the CDR3 is TGTGCCAGCAGACGGGTTGGGGCCAACGTCCTGACTTTC. This gives the protein CASRRVGANVLTF.

CDR3 in amino acids: CASSLGGGVHEQYF. The DNA for the CDR3 is TGTGCCAGCAGTTTGGGCGGGGGGGTTCACGAGCAGTACTTC. The chain has TRBV28 and TRBJ2-7, with 9 bases identical to TRBD2. The germline V gene has CDR1 MDHEN and CDR2 SYDVKM. This CDR3 is 14 amino acids long. The V segment lost 3 bases and the J segment 5 bases; nucleotides outside the gene matches: 5.